This T cell receptor (beta chain) originates from a study of shared clonotypes between healthy human individuals. The wider study: A donor's plate count was three for CD4 naive and three for CD4 memory; CD8 naive had two and CD8 memory one.

The study's findings and limits: When compared with the clonotypes that were shared by all four sorted-subset donors, the non-shared clonotypes turned out to have lower generation probabilities. Roughly 5% of naive CD4 clonotypes were shared across four donors.

V was shortened by 4 bases and J by 3 bases, with 13 bases between the two germline ends. The CDR3 has 14 amino acids. The germline V gene has CDR1 SGHRS and CDR2 YFSETQ. TCRdb's copy holds only in-frame clones and misses some; the assay was immunoSEQ multiplex PCR. The sample yields about a million clones, roughly 80% seen once. This clone was seen ten or more times. The antigen is undetermined. Sequencing was done on a sample of memory CD4+ T cells from PBMCs. Specified subset: CD45RA-negative fraction. The rearrangement joins TRBV5-1 to TRBJ1-1; weak D call: TRBD1 (5 bases). The TCR sequence derives from a young man in good health. Some clones in this sample may be carry-over from other donors' samples. CDR3 in DNA: TGCGCCAGCAGCCCTCGGGGGGTGGACACTGAAGCTTTCTTT. Translation gives CASSPRGVDTEAFF.